This T cell receptor beta chain emerged from a study of spatial heterogeneity in lung cancer. Turning to the study itself: Beta-chain sequences consistently outnumbered alpha-chain sequences in detection.

Regarding time point: sample taken at primary tumor resection. Sequencing of whole RNA from tumor, nontumor lung or frozen PBMC involved no sorting. Untreated early-stage non-small cell lung cancer patients, roughly 75 in total, were the donors. Unique molecular identifiers, one per molecule, were present on every TCR cDNA molecule. TCRdb recomputed calls from the 5' RACE reads with MiXCR, one row per CDR3 protein. The sample yields around 92,000 distinct CDR3 sequences, over 9.5% seen once. The receptor was isolated from a male donor with early-stage non-small cell lung cancer. The sample in question was PBMCs, obtained at surgery.

Here the CDR3 reads CAWRELRDTQKLFF. The CDR3 DNA reads as TGTGCCTGGAGAGAACTCCGGGACACGCAAAAACTGTTTTTT. The rearrangement joins TRBV30 to TRBJ1-4; D might be TRBD1 (6 bases). This CDR3 spans 14 amino acids. The V and J ends lost 3 bases and 9 bases respectively, with 17 bases between them. Germline CDR1 reads GTSNPN; CDR2 reads SVGIG (reference sequence).